Below are 5 T cell receptor beta chains sequenced from a single sample in a study of human T cells and chemical hapten exposure. A single record per CDR3 protein comes from TCRdb applying MiXCR to the RACE reads. The sample contains under 100,000 distinct CDR3 sequences, 11% of which appear only once. Time point described: patch test 3, about 24 weeks after DPC sensitization. The treatment here: therapeutic diphenylcyclopropenone sensitization with weekly scalp DPC. The sequencing here drew on whole blood, taken in connection with sensitization to the hapten diphenylcyclopropenone (DPC). The receptors stem from a woman between 45 and 65 years old with alopecia areata. Some clones in this sample may be carry-over from other donors' samples.

This sequence joins TRBV28 and TRBJ2-1; a possible D gene is TRBD2 (7 bases). Germline V lookup: CDR1 MDHEN, CDR2 SYDVKM. The germline V and J ends were trimmed by 9 bases and 0 bases, with 15 bases remaining between them. The CDR3 length is 15 residues. CDR3 coding DNA: TGTGCCAGTTCTGAGGCGGGGGCCTCCTACAATGAGCAGTTCTTC. Protein sequence: CASSEAGASYNEQFF.

The chain joins TRBV24-1 to TRBJ1-2; D remains ambiguous. The germline V gene has CDR1 KGHDR and CDR2 SFDVKD. The CDR3 runs 13 residues. The V and J ends lost 5 bases and 2 bases respectively, with 8 bases between them. CDR3 residues: CATSADGNYGYTF. The CDR3 DNA follows: TGTGCCACCAGTGCCGACGGAAACTATGGCTACACCTTC.

This clonotype occurred a few times. The J gene is TRBJ1-1, the V gene TRBV6-5; 8 nucleotides match TRBD1. Trimming removed 1 base from V and 5 bases from J; junction bases left unmatched: 6. Germline V CDR1 and CDR2: MNHEY, SVGAGI. The CDR3 has 15 residues. The CDR3 protein is CASSYLRTGRTEAFF. DNA of the CDR3: TGTGCCAGCAGTTACTTAAGGACAGGGCGAACTGAAGCTTTCTTT.

This clonotype was seen a single time. This may arise from a read error, as a much more abundant clone is one base away. This chain joins TRBV11-2 and TRBJ2-3, with D possibly matching TRBD2 (6 bases). The germline CDR1 and CDR2 sequences are SGHAT and FQNNGV. The CDR3 runs 14 residues. Written as DNA, the CDR3 is TGTGCCAGCAGCTTAAGGAGGGGTTCGGATACGCGGTATTTT. It yields the protein CASSLRRGSDTRYF.

This clonotype has only a few counts. V and J are TRBV7-2 and TRBJ2-1, with D perhaps TRBD2 (7 bases). V lost 5 bases to trimming and J lost 4 bases, with 18 bases between them. CDR1 and CDR2 (germline): SGHTA, FQGNSA. The CDR3 runs to 16 residues. CDR3: CASSKVGGPNYNEQFF. CDR3 DNA sequence: TGTGCCAGCAGCAAAGTGGGGGGGCCTAATTACAATGAGCAGTTCTTC.